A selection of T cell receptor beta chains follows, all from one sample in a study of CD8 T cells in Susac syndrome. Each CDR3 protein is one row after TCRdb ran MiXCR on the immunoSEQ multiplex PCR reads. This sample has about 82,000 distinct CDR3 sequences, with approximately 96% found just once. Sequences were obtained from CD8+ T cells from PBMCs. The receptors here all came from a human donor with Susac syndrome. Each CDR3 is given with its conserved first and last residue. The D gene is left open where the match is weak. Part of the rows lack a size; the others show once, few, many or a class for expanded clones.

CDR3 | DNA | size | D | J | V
CASTQDSYEQYF | TGTGCCAGCACCCAGGATTCCTACGAGCAGTACTTC | . | . | TRBJ2-7 | TRBV6-2/TRBV6-3
CSASPTEGIYGYTF | TGCAGTGCTAGTCCGACGGAAGGAATCTATGGCTACACCTTC | . | . | TRBJ1-2 | TRBV20-1
CASSSTGYNTEAFF | TGTGCCAGCAGTTCGACAGGGTACAACACTGAAGCTTTCTTT | . | TRBD1 | TRBJ1-1 | TRBV6-2/TRBV6-3
CSVVTGIGYTF | TGCAGCGTTGTAACAGGGATAGGCTACACCTTC | . | . | TRBJ1-2 | TRBV29-1
CASESTAPSEKLFF | TGTGCCAGCGAATCGACAGCGCCATCCGAAAAACTGTTTTTT | once | . | TRBJ1-4 | TRBV7-9
CSATPGSGGNQPQHF | TGCAGTGCCACCCCCGGGAGTGGTGGCAATCAGCCCCAGCATTTT | . | . | TRBJ1-5 | TRBV20-1
CASSETGYEQYF | TGTGCCAGCAGCGAGACCGGCTACGAGCAGTACTTC | . | . | TRBJ2-7 | TRBV7-9
CASSPPQGSDTQYF | TGTGCCAGCTCACCACCACAGGGATCGGATACGCAGTATTTT | . | . | TRBJ2-3 | TRBV18
CSASAGVQDQPQHF | TGCAGTGCTAGTGCGGGAGTACAGGATCAGCCCCAGCATTTT | . | . | TRBJ1-5 | TRBV20-1
CASGLVGAPHTSNSPLHF | TGTGCTAGTGGTTTGGTCGGCGCCCCCCATACTTCAAATTCACCCCTCCACTTT | . | . | TRBJ1-6 | TRBV12-5
CSAPRDRLFQETQYF | TGCAGTGCTCCCCGAGACAGACTATTCCAAGAGACCCAGTACTTC | . | . | TRBJ2-5 | TRBV20-1
CASSTGLAGLSGTQYF | TGTGCCAGCAGCACAGGACTAGCGGGCCTCTCTGGTACGCAGTATTTT | . | TRBD2 | TRBJ2-3 | TRBV7-3
CASSPQGSYEQYF | TGCGCCAGCAGCCCGCAGGGGTCGTACGAGCAGTACTTC | . | . | TRBJ2-7 | TRBV4-3
CASSPRAGADTEAFF | TGTGCCAGCTCACCACGCGCAGGGGCGGACACTGAAGCTTTCTTT | . | . | TRBJ1-1 | TRBV18
CASSISGAIYEQYF | TGCGCCAGCAGCATTAGCGGGGCGATCTACGAGCAGTACTTC | . | TRBD2 | TRBJ2-7 | TRBV5-1
CSARDDGAYSTDTQYF | TGCAGTGCTAGAGATGATGGGGCTTACAGCACAGATACGCAGTATTTT | . | . | TRBJ2-3 | TRBV20-1
CSGGDSQNQPQHF | TGCAGCGGTGGGGACAGCCAAAATCAGCCCCAGCATTTT | . | TRBD1 | TRBJ1-5 | TRBV29-1
CASSQEGAIGKKETQYF | TGCGCCAGCAGCCAAGAGGGGGCGATAGGGAAGAAGGAGACCCAGTACTTC | once | . | TRBJ2-5 | TRBV4-3
CASRRTAPTNQPQHF | TGTGCCAGCAGACGGACAGCCCCTACGAATCAGCCCCAGCATTTT | once | . | TRBJ1-5 | TRBV6-2/TRBV6-3
CASVGRDPRNTEAFF | TGTGCCAGCGTGGGGAGGGACCCTCGGAACACTGAAGCTTTCTTT | . | . | TRBJ1-1 | TRBV7-9
CASSPEGPRVLTF | TGTGCCAGCAGCCCAGAAGGCCCCAGGGTCCTGACTTTC | . | . | TRBJ2-6 | TRBV3-1
CASTSGAGSYNEQFF | TGTGCCAGTACATCTGGTGCAGGGAGCTACAATGAGCAGTTCTTC | . | . | TRBJ2-1 | TRBV28
CSAPPGQGYTDTQYF | TGCAGTGCGCCGCCGGGACAGGGGTACACAGATACGCAGTATTTT | once | TRBD1 | TRBJ2-3 | TRBV20-1
CASSDWAGVKNIQYF | TGTGCCAGCAGTGATTGGGCAGGGGTCAAAAACATTCAGTACTTC | . | . | TRBJ2-4 | TRBV2
CASSPRAPKETQYF | TGTGCCAGCAGCCCCCGGGCCCCAAAGGAGACCCAGTACTTC | . | . | TRBJ2-5 | TRBV11-1
CSAGDSGGSQPQHF | TGCAGTGCCGGGGACAGCGGGGGCAGTCAGCCCCAGCATTTT | . | TRBD1 | TRBJ1-5 | TRBV20-1
CACSGANTQYF | TGTGCCTGTTCCGGGGCGAATACGCAGTATTTT | . | . | TRBJ2-3 | TRBV30
CSASPGLAGGSFYNEQFF | TGCAGTGCGTCCCCGGGACTAGCGGGGGGGAGTTTCTACAATGAGCAGTTCTTC | . | TRBD2 | TRBJ2-1 | TRBV20-1
CASSSPGAPDTQYF | TGTGCCAGCAGCTCCCCCGGGGCCCCAGATACGCAGTATTTT | . | . | TRBJ2-3 | TRBV7-2
CASSLRDRYMNTEAFF | TGTGCCAGCAGCTTGAGGGACAGATACATGAACACTGAAGCTTTCTTT | . | TRBD1 | TRBJ1-1 | TRBV5-4
CASSLDSGQDYGYTF | TGTGCCAGCAGCTTAGATTCGGGACAAGACTATGGCTACACCTTC | . | . | TRBJ1-2 | TRBV11-2
CSATPPGQSYEQYF | TGCAGTGCCACGCCACCGGGACAGTCCTACGAGCAGTACTTC | once | TRBD1 | TRBJ2-7 | TRBV20-1
CSARPSDSYNEQFF | TGCAGTGCTAGGCCTTCCGACTCCTACAATGAGCAGTTCTTC | . | . | TRBJ2-1 | TRBV20-1
CASSQDLGQYGYTF | TGCGCCAGCAGCCAAGATCTGGGTCAATATGGCTACACCTTC | few | . | TRBJ1-2 | TRBV4-1
CASSYGDGEQYF | TGTGCCAGCAGCTACGGGGACGGCGAGCAGTACTTC | . | . | TRBJ2-7 | TRBV7-9
CATSDRDRGETQYF | TGTGCCACCAGTGATCGGGACCGGGGGGAGACCCAGTACTTC | . | . | TRBJ2-5 | TRBV24-1
CASSTSIGRRGSPLHF | TGTGCCAGCAGCACCTCTATTGGGCGGCGGGGTTCACCCCTCCACTTT | . | . | TRBJ1-6 | TRBV6-1
CASSFNRAYEQYF | TGTGCCAGCAGTTTTAACAGGGCCTACGAGCAGTACTTC | . | . | TRBJ2-7 | TRBV27
CSFSGTPSNYGYTF | TGCAGCTTCTCCGGGACACCTTCTAACTATGGCTACACCTTC | . | . | TRBJ1-2 | TRBV29-1
CSANKISGGSQETQYF | TGCAGTGCTAATAAAATAAGCGGGGGTTCCCAAGAGACCCAGTACTTC | . | TRBD2 | TRBJ2-5 | TRBV20-1
CASSLPGTGANVLTF | TGTGCCAGCAGCCTGCCCGGGACAGGGGCCAACGTCCTGACTTTC | . | . | TRBJ2-6 | TRBV3-1
CSVGTGVKNEQYF | TGCAGCGTAGGGACAGGGGTAAAGAACGAGCAGTACTTC | . | TRBD1 | TRBJ2-7 | TRBV29-1
CASSFSNRGYTF | TGTGCCAGCAGCTTCTCAAATCGCGGCTACACCTTC | once | . | TRBJ1-2 | TRBV13
CASSLNNNEQFF | TGCGCCAGCAGCCTAAATAACAATGAGCAGTTCTTC | once | . | TRBJ2-1 | TRBV5-1
CASSSTGYADTEAFF | TGTGCCAGCAGCTCGACAGGGTATGCGGACACTGAAGCTTTCTTT | . | TRBD1 | TRBJ1-1 | TRBV13
CSVGDSLNYGYTF | TGCAGCGTAGGCGACAGTCTTAACTATGGCTACACCTTC | . | . | TRBJ1-2 | TRBV29-1
CASSTRTGGEAFF | TGTGCCAGTAGTACTCGGACAGGGGGAGAAGCTTTCTTT | . | TRBD1 | TRBJ1-1 | TRBV19
CASSVGTAYNEQFF | TGTGCCAGCAGCGTAGGGACCGCCTACAATGAGCAGTTCTTC | . | . | TRBJ2-1 | TRBV9